This is a list of T cell receptor beta chains from one sample in a study of T cell responses to AZD1222 COVID-19 vaccine. Measured with immunoSEQ multiplex PCR; TCRdb has only the in-frame clones, and not every one. The sample carries about 130,000 clones, 92% recorded once. The sample was peripheral blood, taken 28 days after the second AZD1222 dose. These receptors were taken from an adult who received the AZD1222 COVID-19 vaccine. CDR3s include the opening cysteine and the closing phenylalanine or tryptophan. Fields, in order: D gene, clone size, J gene, V gene, CDR3 DNA, CDR3 protein. The D gene is left open where the match is weak. Size values are once, few and many counts, or a class for expanded clones, and some rows have none.

- | once | TRBJ1-6 | TRBV9 | TGTGCCAGCAGCGTAGAGGCAGAATCACCCCTCCACTTT | CASSVEAESPLHF
TRBD1 | once | TRBJ1-5 | TRBV6-6 | TGTGCCAGCAGTTATAACAGGGGACAGCCCCAGCATTTT | CASSYNRGQPQHF
TRBD1 | - | TRBJ1-1 | TRBV11-1 | TGTGCCAGCAGCCCCCCCGGGACAGCGAACACTGAAGCTTTCTTT | CASSPPGTANTEAFF
TRBD1 | - | TRBJ1-2 | TRBV6-5 | TGTGCCAGCAGTTCCCCGGGACAGGGGTCATCTGGCTACACCTTC | CASSSPGQGSSGYTF
- | - | TRBJ2-5 | TRBV28 | TGTGCCAGCACCCTTCGGATCCAAGAGACCCAGTACTTC | CASTLRIQETQYF
- | - | TRBJ1-5 | TRBV7-2 | TGTGCCAGCAGCACAGCCGGGGGGGCGAATCAGCCCCAGCATTTT | CASSTAGGANQPQHF
- | - | TRBJ1-1 | TRBV6-6 | TGTGCCAGCATCGGGGTGGGGAACACTGAAGCTTTCTTT | CASIGVGNTEAFF
TRBD1 | - | TRBJ2-7 | TRBV28 | TGTGCCAGCAGGGAACAGGGGGCAACGGGAAACGAGCAGTACTTC | CASREQGATGNEQYF
TRBD2 | - | TRBJ2-3 | TRBV7-9 | TGTGCCAGCAGCTTAGTTTCTAGCGGGGCGACTATGGGGATGCAGTATTTT | CASSLVSSGATMGMQYF
TRBD2 | - | TRBJ2-5 | TRBV4-2 | TGTGCCAGCAGCCAAGATGAACTGCCGACTAGCGGGAGGGCCGAGGAAGAGACCCAGTACTTC | CASSQDELPTSGRAEEETQYF
- | once | TRBJ1-1 | TRBV10-3 | TGTGCCATCACTCGGGACGGCATGAACACTGAAGCTTTCTTT | CAITRDGMNTEAFF
- | - | TRBJ2-3 | TRBV5-1 | TGCGCCAGCAGCTTGACCGGGACCAGCACAGATACGCAGTATTTT | CASSLTGTSTDTQYF
TRBD1 | - | TRBJ1-2 | TRBV7-2 | TGTGCCAGCAGCCCGGCTCCGGGACAGGGTTATGGCTACACCTTC | CASSPAPGQGYGYTF
- | - | TRBJ1-1 | TRBV19 | TGTGCCAGCCTACCCGGGACAAGTGGTCGCACTGAAGCTTTCTTT | CASLPGTSGRTEAFF
TRBD1 | - | TRBJ2-7 | TRBV10-3 | TGTGCCATTGGGGACAGGCCCCTCGGCGAGCAGTACTTC | CAIGDRPLGEQYF
TRBD1 | - | TRBJ1-2 | TRBV7-2 | TGTGCCAGCAGCTTCAGGGGACAGGGACGTGGGAGCTACACCTTC | CASSFRGQGRGSYTF
- | - | TRBJ2-3 | TRBV6-2/TRBV6-3 | TGTGCCAGCAGTTTCGCAAGCGATACGCAGTATTTT | CASSFASDTQYF
- | - | TRBJ1-4 | TRBV4-3 | TGCGCCAGCAGCGGAGGGCAGGGTGACGAAAAACTGTTTTTT | CASSGGQGDEKLFF
- | - | TRBJ2-2 | TRBV29-1 | TGCAGCGTTGGGAGGGACCCGAACACCGGGGAGCTGTTTTTT | CSVGRDPNTGELFF
- | once | TRBJ1-5 | TRBV4-3 | TGCGCCAGCAGCCAAGAACGGAATCAGCCCCAGCATTTT | CASSQERNQPQHF
TRBD2 | - | TRBJ2-1 | TRBV6-5 | TGTGCCAGCAGATTGGGACTAGCAGGTGAGCAGTTCTTC | CASRLGLAGEQFF
- | - | TRBJ1-2 | TRBV6-2/TRBV6-3 | TGTGCCAGCAGTTCCACGAACTATGGCTACACCTTC | CASSSTNYGYTF
- | - | TRBJ2-3 | TRBV5-1 | TGCGCCAGCAGCTTTGAGGGAGGCACAGATACGCAGTATTTT | CASSFEGGTDTQYF
- | - | TRBJ2-5 | TRBV27 | TGTGCCAGCAGTTTATCCAGGGCCTATCAGGGCCAGTACTTC | CASSLSRAYQGQYF
- | - | TRBJ1-4 | TRBV10-3 | TGTGCCATCGGAAGACAGGCTAATGAAAAACTGTTTTTT | CAIGRQANEKLFF
TRBD1 | - | TRBJ1-2 | TRBV11-3 | TGTGCCAGCAGCTCCCTTAGACAGGGCCCCGCTAACTATGGCTACACCTTC | CASSSLRQGPANYGYTF
TRBD1 | - | TRBJ1-3 | TRBV7-8 | TGTGCCAGCAGCCGAATCGGACAGGGGCTCGGAAACACCATATATTTT | CASSRIGQGLGNTIYF
- | - | TRBJ1-2 | TRBV6-5 | TGTGCCAGCAGTTACGGCGGGGCAACGAATGGCTACACCTTC | CASSYGGATNGYTF
- | - | TRBJ2-3 | TRBV16 | TGTGCCAGCAGCCAGGGATCCACAGATACGCAGTATTTT | CASSQGSTDTQYF